This T cell receptor beta chain came from a study of T cell responses to AZD1222 COVID-19 vaccine (dated by TCRdb to the early 2020s). Background for the entire study: A total of just over 230 trial participants underwent TCR sequencing, of whom 200 to 220 had received two doses of AZD1222 and roughly 26 had received two doses of the MenACWY control vaccine. Enrollment into the trials was organized by age into subgroups of 18-55, 56-69 and 70-plus years, and those subgroups contained approximately 160, 26 and 62 TCR-sequenced participants, respectively. The research as a whole found: Conclusions about previously exposed vaccinees are limited because only a handful of AZD1222 recipients were SARS-CoV-2 seropositive at baseline. Participants were mostly white British, with more females than males. The authors suggested clonal diversity may have been underestimated. Epitopes outside the regions mutated in the B.1.351 and B.1.1.7 variants were reportedly recognized by nearly half of the unique spike-specific TCRs. Vaccine-associated CD4 TCRs spanned the whole spike protein, with dominant responses in regions 160-218 and 743-854. In the small 56-69-year group, the increase in depth fell short of significance, most likely because of low power. Spike-specific TCR breadth and depth rose significantly after two AZD1222 doses compared with day 0 and with MenACWY recipients. Because no day 14 peak-response samples were available, the repertoires could be characterized only after the peak T cell response.

The time point label, as the study defines it: about 28 days (+/-7) after the second vaccine dose. AZD1222 recipients whose second dose came at about 4 weeks and those whose second dose came at about 12 weeks were combined into one group, since spike-specific TCR depth and breadth did not differ between the two schedules. Vaccinee samples came from UK trials COV001 and COV002, including a single-blind randomized controlled phase 2/3 trial of AZD1222 (ChAdOx1 nCoV-19) in healthy adults. For TCRbeta chain sequencing, PBMC samples were collected from trial participants at day 0 and at day 28 after the second dose. Measured from the cysteine to the phenylalanine, the CDR3 is 15 residues long. The retained sequence is limited to the CDR3, 45 bases, with the frame set at the first base. Trimming leaves V shorter by 6 bases and J shorter by 2 bases, with the junction holding 1 base beyond the gene matches. According to the germline V gene, CDR1 reads SNHLY and CDR2 reads FYNNEI.

The CDR3 regions of human TCRbeta chains were analyzed by immunosequencing. The study's own analysis went as follows. Repertoire TCRs were checked for matches against a reference library of SARS-CoV-2-specific TCRs that had been generated using the MIRA antigen-specificity platform. Breadth meant the fraction of unique TCRs that were SARS-CoV-2-associated, whereas depth meant the fraction of total T cells that were SARS-CoV-2-associated. Using the MIRA data, each spike-specific TCR was assigned both to the spike region to which the TCR was reactive and to a CD4 or CD8 class. Log10-transformed breadth and depth values were compared by one-way ANOVA with Sidak's multiple comparisons tests. The clones in this table, taken by TCRdb from immuneACCESS, are in-frame only. Not every clone is retained; where verified, under half of the shortfall comes from an unresolved V gene, and the cause of the rest is unknown. V, J and clone size reflect that table, while D and trimming were determined from the DNA. The sample profile shows 50,000 or so clones; around 80% of them were found once. Of the sample, 4% to 5% is held by the ten largest clones.

About this clone: No cognate antigen has been identified for it. One base away there is no much larger clone; base qualities are not given.

This chain is built from TRBV2 and TRBJ2-5, and TRBD2 matches 15 of the central bases. The source is an adult who received the AZD1222 COVID-19 vaccine. The source material was peripheral blood, sampled 28 days after the second AZD1222 dose. This receptor carries the CDR3 CASRGLAGGQETQYF. DNA sequence: TGTGCCAGCAGGGGACTAGCGGGGGGACAAGAGACCCAGTACTTC.